The 24 T cell receptor beta chains presented below share a single source sample, sequenced in a study of T cells in Graves' hyperthyroidism and ophthalmopathy. Amplified TCR beta CDR3 regions came from RNA transcripts. The study used the HTBI primer set for a first-round RT-PCR of the TCR CDR3. TCRdb reprocessed the multiplex PCR reads via MiXCR and lists one record per CDR3 protein. This table has about 200,000 distinct CDR3 sequences, about 17% appearing once. Sequencing used blood. Receptors were obtained from a woman in her forties or fifties with Graves' hyperthyroidism.

In this sample, this clonotype turned up many times. The chain carries TRBV20-1 and TRBJ1-2; a possible D gene is TRBD1 (5 bases). V was shortened by 2 bases and J by 8 bases, with 27 bases between the two germline ends. CDR3 size: 17 residues. The germline V gene encodes CDR1 DFQATT and CDR2 SNEGSKA (reference sequence). CDR3 sequence: CSARFHNDRYGGAGYTF. CDR3 DNA sequence: TGCAGTGCTAGATTTCATAATGACAGATACGGTGGGGCCGGCTACACCTTC.

This clonotype came up many times. The J gene is TRBJ2-7, the V gene TRBV14; a possible D gene is TRBD2 (6 bases). Per germline, CDR1 SGHDN and CDR2 FVKESK. Trimming cost V 0 bases and J 5 bases, with 11 bases left between them. CDR3 length: 14 amino acids. CDR3 sequence reads: CASSQDPGGDEQYF. The CDR3 nucleotides read TGTGCCAGCAGCCAAGATCCCGGAGGGGACGAGCAGTACTTC.

Here the CDR3 reads CASRKGTAGANVLTF. CDR3 DNA sequence: TGTGCCAGCAGAAAGGGGACAGCTGGGGCCAACGTCCTGACTTTC. The chain carries TRBV28 and TRBJ2-6; 7 positions match TRBD1. CDR3 length equals 15 residues. Losses at the gene ends were 6 bases for V and 2 bases for J; bases not matched to a gene: 4. Germline lookup yields CDR1 MDHEN and CDR2 SYDVKM.

CDR3 loop: CASSFPGTGGFKDTQYF. Written as DNA, the CDR3 is TGCGCCAGCAGCTTTCCCGGGACAGGGGGCTTCAAAGATACGCAGTATTTT. This sequence joins TRBV5-1 and TRBJ2-3, with TRBD1 matching 12 bases. Germline CDR1 SGHRS, CDR2 YFSETQ. CDR3 length: 17 amino acids. After removal of 2 bases from V and 5 bases from J, the junction contained 9 bases not matched to a gene.

V gene TRBV7-9 combines with J gene TRBJ2-5; 9 nucleotides align to TRBD2. The germline gives CDR1 SEHNR, CDR2 FQNEAQ (reference sequence). V shed 2 bases and J 6 bases; nucleotides not matched to a gene: 7. This CDR3 is built from 15 residues. The CDR3 nucleotides read TGTGCCAGCAGCTTATCCCTAGCGGGACTGAAGACCCAGTACTTC. Residues: CASSLSLAGLKTQYF.

This clonotype was seen repeatedly, ten times or more. This sequence joins TRBV20-1 and TRBJ1-3, with D unclear. The CDR3 has 13 residues. Trimming cost V 5 bases and J 1 base, with 9 bases left between them. The germline CDR1 and CDR2 sequences are DFQATT and SNEGSKA (reference sequence). The CDR3 here is CSAPKQSGNTIYF. In nucleotides, the CDR3 is TGCAGTGCTCCTAAGCAATCTGGAAACACCATATATTTT.

This clonotype was detected ten times or more. The CDR3 nucleotides read TGTGCTAGTGCCCTTTCAGCCGACAAGACCTACGAGCAGTACTTC. It translates to CASALSADKTYEQYF. The chain joins TRBV12-5 to TRBJ2-7; D remains ambiguous. V was cut by 7 bases and J by 2 bases, with 18 bases left in between. The CDR3 is 15 amino acids. Germline V gene sequence: CDR1 LGHNT, CDR2 FRNRAP.

This clonotype was picked up many times. The rearrangement uses TRBV7-9 and TRBJ2-7; no clear D. This CDR3 comprises 13 residues. Germline V CDR1 and CDR2: SEHNR, FQNEAQ (reference sequence). The V gene lost 5 bases and the J gene lost 1 base, with 9 bases spanning the gap. The CDR3 DNA sequence: TGTGCCAGCAGCCCACTGGAGTCCTACGAGCAGTACTTC. Amino acid sequence: CASSPLESYEQYF.

There are a few counts of this clonotype. The genes are TRBV28 and TRBJ2-6; D not resolved. This CDR3 contains 16 residues. In germline, CDR1 is MDHEN, CDR2 SYDVKM. Between the trimmed V and J ends, which lost 1 base and 0 bases, there was a span of 7 bases. The CDR3 DNA follows: TGTGCCAGCAGTTTATTTCCAAGCTCTGGGGCCAACGTCCTGACTTTC. Translating gives CASSLFPSSGANVLTF.

The chain combines TRBV19 with TRBJ1-5; D is perhaps TRBD1 (5 bases). Germline values: CDR1 LNHDA, CDR2 SQIVND (reference sequence). This CDR3 comprises 14 residues. The ends were cut back, 8 bases at V and 6 bases at J, with 17 bases in the middle. As DNA, the CDR3 is TGTGCCAGTGAACTCAAAAGGGGAGTTCAGCCCCAGCATTTT. Translated: CASELKRGVQPQHF.

The genes are TRBV11-2 and TRBJ1-3; a possible D gene is TRBD1 (5 bases). There are 16 residues in the CDR3. Germline CDR1 SGHAT, CDR2 FQNNGV. Trimming cost V 0 bases and J 3 bases, with 12 bases left between them. The CDR3 bases are TGTGCCAGCAGCTTAGATCTTGGGGCCGTTGGAAACACCATATATTTT. Translating gives CASSLDLGAVGNTIYF.

This clonotype was recorded a few times. The CDR3 nucleotides read TGTGCCAGCAGTTCTCCGGGGCGGGGCTACACCTTC. Protein product: CASSSPGRGYTF. This sequence joins TRBV27 and TRBJ1-2; D might be TRBD1 (5 bases). CDR3 length: 12 residues. The ends were cut back, 4 bases at V and 8 bases at J, with 11 bases in the middle. The germline V gene has CDR1 MNHEY and CDR2 SMNVEV (reference sequence).

The table lists this clonotype with many counts. The J gene is TRBJ2-5, the V gene TRBV2; D gene unclear. Germline loops: CDR1 SNHLY, CDR2 FYNNEI. CDR3 length equals 14 residues. Trimming shortened V by 5 bases and J by 0 bases, and 10 bases separated the two germline ends. The CDR3 reads CASSLSDDQETQYF. In DNA, the CDR3 is TGTGCCAGCAGTCTTTCGGACGACCAAGAGACCCAGTACTTC.

The table lists this clonotype with a few counts. The CDR3 spells CASSLRPGQGPQGANVLTF. The DNA of the CDR3 is TGTGCCAGCAGCCTAAGACCGGGACAGGGTCCTCAGGGGGCCAACGTCCTGACTTTC. The chain joins TRBV7-8 to TRBJ2-6, with 9 bases that match TRBD1. The CDR3 is 19 amino acids. Germline V CDR1 and CDR2: SGHVS, FQNEAQ. Unmatched junction bases numbered 15, after V lost 5 bases and J lost 4 bases.

The V and J genes are TRBV5-1 and TRBJ2-3, with 7 nucleotides matching TRBD1. V shed 5 bases, J shed 0 bases, and the junction held 9 bases outside the gene matches. Looked up from germline, CDR1 is SGHRS and CDR2 is YFSETQ. There are 16 residues in the CDR3. CDR3: CASSRQGSASTDTQYF. The CDR3 DNA reads as TGCGCCAGCAGTAGACAGGGCTCAGCTAGCACAGATACGCAGTATTTT.

This clonotype came up many times. CDR3 amino acids: CASSLEGQLTFYEQYF. CDR3 nucleotides: TGTGCCAGCAGCTTAGAGGGGCAGCTAACATTCTACGAGCAGTACTTC. The chain uses TRBV7-9 and TRBJ2-7; maybe TRBD1 (5 bases). Between the trimmed V and J ends, which lost 1 base and 3 bases, there was a span of 16 bases. Germline V gives CDR1 SEHNR, CDR2 FQNEAQ (reference sequence). The CDR3 runs to 16 residues.

The V gene is TRBV11-2, the J gene TRBJ1-4, with D possibly matching TRBD1 (6 bases). The CDR3 totals 16 residues. The V gene's germline CDR1 is SGHAT and CDR2 FQNNGV. V lost 6 bases to trimming and J lost 10 bases, with 24 bases between them. CDR3 coding DNA: TGTGCCAGCAGTCGAGCGTGGGACACTCTAAAGCGAAAACTGTTTTTT. Translated: CASSRAWDTLKRKLFF.

The chain carries TRBV28 and TRBJ1-6, with D perhaps TRBD1 (6 bases). V lost 5 bases and J 5 bases, leaving 22 bases between the germline ends. In germline, CDR1 is MDHEN, CDR2 SYDVKM. This CDR3 region has 18 residues. This CDR3 reads CASSNSVSWGADNSPLHF. As DNA, the CDR3 is TGTGCCAGCAGTAACAGCGTCTCCTGGGGGGCAGATAATTCACCCCTCCACTTT.

This clonotype was counted many times. The chain combines TRBV18 with TRBJ1-1; D perhaps matches TRBD1 (6 bases). Between the trimmed V and J ends, which lost 6 bases and 4 bases, there was a span of 21 bases. The CDR3 consists of 16 residues. CDR1 and CDR2 from the germline V gene are KGHSH and LQKENI. The CDR3, as DNA: TGTGCCAGCTCGCTAGTCCCGGGACACGAAGTCACTGAAGCTTTCTTT. Protein sequence: CASSLVPGHEVTEAFF.

Worth noting for this clonotype: This may come from a read error, since a much larger clone is one base off. The V call is TRBV29-1, the J call TRBJ1-2; D ambiguous. This CDR3 spans 14 amino acids. From germline, CDR1 is SQVTM and CDR2 ANQGSEA. The CDR3 spells CSVEAGFPNYGYAF. In DNA form, the CDR3 reads TGCAGCGTTGAAGCGGGGTTTCCTAACTATGGCTACGCCTTC.

This clonotype has a count of ten or more. The chain is built from TRBV15 and TRBJ1-5; D call uncertain. Trimming removed 1 base from V and 6 bases from J, with 4 bases in between. CDR1 and CDR2 (germline): LNHNV, YYDKDF (reference sequence). This CDR3 is 12 amino acids long. CDR3 amino acids: CATSRVTQPQHF. The CDR3 region has the DNA TGTGCCACCAGCAGAGTGACTCAGCCCCAGCATTTT.

This clonotype occurred a few times. V usage is TRBV6-2 or TRBV6-3 and J usage is TRBJ1-1; tentatively, D is TRBD1 (5 bases). Germline lookup yields CDR1 MNHEY and CDR2 SVGEGT. This CDR3 contains 15 residues. Deletions cut 0 bases from V and 10 bases from J, with 18 bases between. CDR3 sequence: CASSYSTSDTQGAFF. The CDR3 DNA sequence: TGTGCCAGCAGTTACTCGACGTCAGATACCCAGGGAGCTTTCTTT.

This clonotype was detected many times. The genes are TRBV7-9 and TRBJ1-2, with D tentatively TRBD1 (5 bases). V shed 2 bases and J shed 6 bases, with 10 bases lying between them. The CDR3 sequence is 13 residues long. CDR1 and CDR2 (germline): SEHNR, FQNEAQ (reference sequence). The CDR3 nucleotides are TGTGCCAGCAGCTTACAGACAGTCCATGGCTACACCTTC. Protein: CASSLQTVHGYTF.

This clonotype has a handful of counts. The gene calls are TRBV28 and TRBJ2-4; D perhaps matches TRBD1 (5 bases). Between the trimmed V and J ends, which lost 5 bases and 0 bases, there was a span of 17 bases. Germline values: CDR1 MDHEN, CDR2 SYDVKM. This CDR3 region has 17 residues. CDR3 protein: CASSPIQALLAKNIQYF. CDR3 nucleotides: TGTGCCAGCAGTCCCATACAGGCGCTACTAGCCAAAAACATTCAGTACTTC.